The 6 T cell receptor beta chains listed next were all sequenced from one sample in a study of blood T cell repertoires in COVID-19. Measured with immunoSEQ multiplex PCR; TCRdb has only the in-frame clones, and not every one. The sample contains about 240,000 clones, roughly four fifths of which appear only once. Sequenced material: peripheral blood. These receptor sequences come from a woman aged 60 to 75 with active or convalescent COVID-19.

The rearrangement joins TRBV15 to TRBJ2-7, with 9 bases lining up with TRBD1. This CDR3 contains 16 residues. Trimming removed 0 bases from V and 5 bases from J; junction bases left unmatched: 8. Germline V gene sequence: CDR1 LNHNV, CDR2 YYDKDF (reference sequence). CDR3 coding DNA: TGTGCCACCAGCAGAGATCGGGGACAGGGACTTAACGAGCAGTACTTC. Its translation: CATSRDRGQGLNEQYF. The full variable domain, in which reference TRBV15 and TRBJ2-7 provide the parts outside the CDR3, is DAMVIQNPRYQVTQFGKPVTLSCSQTLNHNVMYWYQQKSSQAPKLLFHYYDKDFNNEADTPDNFQSRRPNTSFCFLDIRSPGLGDTAMYLCATSRDRGQGLNEQYFGPGTRLTVT.

The count of this clone is one. The chain recombines TRBV6-5 with TRBJ2-7; possibly TRBD2 for D (5 bases). V lost 6 bases and J 3 bases, leaving 18 bases between the germline ends. Germline V lookup: CDR1 MNHEY, CDR2 SVGAGI. The CDR3 runs to 15 residues. CDR3 bases: TGTGCCAGCAGGCGAGGGAAGAACGGGTTCTACGAGCAGTACTTC. Translated: CASRRGKNGFYEQYF.

This chain uses TRBV4-1 with TRBJ1-1, with 9 bases aligning to TRBD1. With 3 bases clipped from V and 6 bases from J, the junction kept 5 bases outside the gene matches. In germline, CDR1 is MGHRA, CDR2 YSYEKL. The CDR3 is made up of 14 amino acids. CDR3 nucleotide sequence: TGCGCCAGCAGCCACACGGACAGGGGCCCTGAAGCTTTCTTT. Amino acid sequence: CASSHTDRGPEAFF.

V gene TRBV3-1 (or the pseudogene TRBV3-2) combines with J gene TRBJ2-3, with 9 bases aligning to TRBD1. This CDR3 region has 14 residues. The V gene end was trimmed by 7 bases and the J gene end by 2 bases; junction bases not matched to a gene: 4. Germline V gives CDR1 LGHDT, CDR2 YNNKEL (reference sequence). The CDR3 sequence: CASTRTGATDTQYF. CDR3 DNA: TGTGCCAGCACCCGGACAGGGGCCACAGATACGCAGTATTTT.

This chain connects TRBV4-3 to TRBJ1-2; a weak D match, TRBD1 (6 bases). CDR1 is LGHNA, CDR2 YSLEER, per germline. The CDR3 extends over 15 amino acids. V dropped 4 bases and J dropped 0 bases, with 12 bases sitting between them. The CDR3 sequence: CASSPDRRPNYGYTF. As DNA, the CDR3 is TGCGCCAGCAGCCCCGACAGGAGACCTAACTATGGCTACACCTTC.

This clone has a single count. The V and J genes are TRBV7-2 and TRBJ2-7; TRBD1 matches at 9 bases. This CDR3 region has 15 residues. Germline loops: CDR1 SGHTA, CDR2 FQGNSA. The V and J ends lost 1 base and 7 bases, in that order; junction bases with no gene match: 8. In DNA form, the CDR3 reads TGTGCCAGCAGCTTAGGGCCTGGACAGGGGTCGGAGCAGTACTTC. Translation gives CASSLGPGQGSEQYF.